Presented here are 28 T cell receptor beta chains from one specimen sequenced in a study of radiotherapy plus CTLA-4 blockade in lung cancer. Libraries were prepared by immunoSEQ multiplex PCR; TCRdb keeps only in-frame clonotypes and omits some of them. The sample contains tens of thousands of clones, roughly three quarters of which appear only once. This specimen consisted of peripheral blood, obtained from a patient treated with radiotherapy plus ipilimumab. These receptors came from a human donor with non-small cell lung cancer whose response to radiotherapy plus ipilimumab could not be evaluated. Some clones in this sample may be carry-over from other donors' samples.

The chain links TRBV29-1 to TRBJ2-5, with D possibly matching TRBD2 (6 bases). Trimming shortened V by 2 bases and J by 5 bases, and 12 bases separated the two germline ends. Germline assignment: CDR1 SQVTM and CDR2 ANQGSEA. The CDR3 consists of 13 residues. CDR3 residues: CSVEPGLGETQYF. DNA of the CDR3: TGCAGCGTTGAACCGGGACTCGGGGAGACCCAGTACTTC.

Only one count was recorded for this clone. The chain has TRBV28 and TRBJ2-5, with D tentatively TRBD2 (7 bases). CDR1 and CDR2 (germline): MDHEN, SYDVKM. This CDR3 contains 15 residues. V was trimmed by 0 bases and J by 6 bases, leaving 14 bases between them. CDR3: CASSLWGGAAKTQYF. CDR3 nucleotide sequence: TGTGCCAGCAGTTTATGGGGGGGGGCGGCGAAGACCCAGTACTTC.

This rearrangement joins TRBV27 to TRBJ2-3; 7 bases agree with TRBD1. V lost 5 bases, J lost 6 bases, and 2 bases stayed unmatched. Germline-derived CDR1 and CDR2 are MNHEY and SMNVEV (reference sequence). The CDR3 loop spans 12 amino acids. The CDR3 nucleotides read TGTGCCAGCAGTCTACAGGGGGATACGCAGTATTTT. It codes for CASSLQGDTQYF.

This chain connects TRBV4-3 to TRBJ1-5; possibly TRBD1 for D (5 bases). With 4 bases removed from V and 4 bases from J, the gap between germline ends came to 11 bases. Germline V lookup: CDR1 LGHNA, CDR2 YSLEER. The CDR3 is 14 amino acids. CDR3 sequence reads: CASSPEGTNQPQHF. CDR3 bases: TGCGCCAGCAGCCCGGAAGGGACTAATCAGCCCCAGCATTTT.

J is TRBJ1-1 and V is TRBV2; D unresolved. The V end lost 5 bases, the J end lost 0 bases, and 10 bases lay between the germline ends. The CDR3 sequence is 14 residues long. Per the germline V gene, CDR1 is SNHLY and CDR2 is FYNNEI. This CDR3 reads CASSRTEMNTEAFF. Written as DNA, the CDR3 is TGTGCCAGCAGTAGAACAGAAATGAACACTGAAGCTTTCTTT.

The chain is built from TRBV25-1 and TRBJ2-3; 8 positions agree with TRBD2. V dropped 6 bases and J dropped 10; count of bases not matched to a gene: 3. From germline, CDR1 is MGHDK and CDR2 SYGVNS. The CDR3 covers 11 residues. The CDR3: CASRERESQYF. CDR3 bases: TGTGCCAGCAGGGAGCGGGAGTCGCAGTATTTT.

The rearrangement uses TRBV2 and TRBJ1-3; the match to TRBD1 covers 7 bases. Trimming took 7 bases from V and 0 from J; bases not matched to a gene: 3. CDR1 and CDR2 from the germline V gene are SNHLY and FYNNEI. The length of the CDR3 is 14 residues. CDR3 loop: CASKDRSSGNTIYF. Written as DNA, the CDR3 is TGTGCCAGCAAGGACAGGAGCTCTGGAAACACCATATATTTT.

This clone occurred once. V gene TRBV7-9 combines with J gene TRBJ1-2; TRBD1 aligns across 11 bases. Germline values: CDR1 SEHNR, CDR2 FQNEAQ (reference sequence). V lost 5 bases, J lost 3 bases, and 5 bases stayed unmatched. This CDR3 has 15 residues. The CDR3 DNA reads TGTGCCAGCAGCATGATGGGACAGGGGGACTATGGCTACACCTTC. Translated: CASSMMGQGDYGYTF.

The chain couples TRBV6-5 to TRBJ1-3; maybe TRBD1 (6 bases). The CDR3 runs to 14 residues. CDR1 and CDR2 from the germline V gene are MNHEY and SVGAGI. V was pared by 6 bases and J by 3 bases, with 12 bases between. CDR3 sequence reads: CASSRTGLGNTIYF. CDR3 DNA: TGTGCCAGCAGCCGTACAGGGCTTGGAAACACCATATATTTT.

The CDR3 protein is CASSLVSIGGPTDTQYF. DNA for the CDR3: TGTGCCAGCAGTTTAGTGTCGATCGGAGGGCCCACGGATACGCAGTATTTT. The genes are TRBV28 and TRBJ2-3; possible D gene TRBD2, 6 bases. Trimming took 2 bases from V and 6 from J, leaving 21 bases between them. CDR1 MDHEN and CDR2 SYDVKM come from the germline V gene. CDR3 length: 17 amino acids.

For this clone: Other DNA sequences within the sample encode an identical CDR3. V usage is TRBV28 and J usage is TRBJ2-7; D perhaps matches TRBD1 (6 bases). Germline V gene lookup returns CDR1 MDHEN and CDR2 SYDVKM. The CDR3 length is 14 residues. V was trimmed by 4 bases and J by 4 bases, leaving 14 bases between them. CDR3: CASSSPTGTYEQYF. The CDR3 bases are TGTGCCAGCAGTTCCCCGACAGGAACGTACGAGCAGTACTTC. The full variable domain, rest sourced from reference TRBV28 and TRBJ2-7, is DVKVTQSSRYLVKRTGEKVFLECVQDMDHENMFWYRQDPGLGLRLIYFSYDVKMKEKGDIPEGYSVSREKKERFSLILESASTNQTSMYLCASSSPTGTYEQYFGPGTRLTVT.

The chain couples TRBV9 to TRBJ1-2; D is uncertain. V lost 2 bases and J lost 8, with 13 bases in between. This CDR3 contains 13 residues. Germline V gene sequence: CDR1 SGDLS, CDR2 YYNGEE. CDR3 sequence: CASSVDGEGGYTF. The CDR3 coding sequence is TGTGCCAGCAGCGTCGACGGGGAAGGGGGCTACACCTTC.

The CDR3 coding sequence is TGTGCCAGCAGGGGCGGGGTTTTCTACGAGCAGTACTTC. It translates to CASRGGVFYEQYF. The V gene is TRBV2, the J gene TRBJ2-7; possible D gene TRBD2, 6 bases. The CDR3 covers 13 residues. Trimming left V 6 bases short and J 3 bases short, with 12 bases between. The germline V gene encodes CDR1 SNHLY and CDR2 FYNNEI.

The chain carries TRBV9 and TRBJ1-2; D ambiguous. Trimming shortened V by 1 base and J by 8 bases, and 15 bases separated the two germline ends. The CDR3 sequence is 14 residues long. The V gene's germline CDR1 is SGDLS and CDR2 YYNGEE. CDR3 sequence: CASSVFEESQGYTF. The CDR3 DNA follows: TGTGCCAGCAGCGTATTCGAGGAATCCCAGGGCTACACCTTC.

DNA for the CDR3: TGTGCCAGCAGTTTTTATCCTCTACCGGAGCTGGGACTCTCCACAGATACGCAGTATTTT. It specifies CASSFYPLPELGLSTDTQYF. The chain couples TRBV27 to TRBJ2-3; a weak D match, TRBD2 (6 bases). The CDR3 is 20 amino acids. CDR1 and CDR2 from the germline V gene are MNHEY and SMNVEV (reference sequence). V dropped 3 bases and J dropped 2 bases, with 27 bases sitting between them.

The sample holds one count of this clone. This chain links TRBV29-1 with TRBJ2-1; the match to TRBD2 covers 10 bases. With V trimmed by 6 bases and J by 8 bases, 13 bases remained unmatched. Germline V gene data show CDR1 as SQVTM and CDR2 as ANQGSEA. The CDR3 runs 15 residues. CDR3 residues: CSVSSGLAGVDEQFF. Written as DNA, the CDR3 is TGCAGCGTATCCTCGGGGCTAGCGGGGGTGGATGAGCAGTTCTTC.

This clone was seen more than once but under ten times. The CDR3 protein is CASSLRDRVGEKLFF. The CDR3 bases are TGTGCCAGCAGTTTGCGGGACAGGGTTGGGGAAAAACTGTTTTTT. The V and J genes are TRBV28 and TRBJ1-4, with 9 positions matching TRBD1. J gave up 8 bases and V 3 bases, and 7 bases lay outside the gene matches. The germline gives CDR1 MDHEN, CDR2 SYDVKM. The CDR3 consists of 15 residues.

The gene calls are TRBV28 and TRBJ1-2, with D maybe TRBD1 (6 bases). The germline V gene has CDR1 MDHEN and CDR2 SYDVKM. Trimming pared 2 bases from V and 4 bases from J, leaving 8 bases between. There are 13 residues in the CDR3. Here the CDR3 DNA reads TGTGCCAGCAGTTTAACAGGGCCCTATGGCTACACCTTC. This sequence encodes CASSLTGPYGYTF.

The CDR3: CASSQDPDPYEQYF. The CDR3 DNA is TGCGCCAGCAGCCAAGACCCAGATCCCTACGAGCAGTACTTC. This chain joins TRBV4-1 and TRBJ2-7; D not certain. The ends were cut back, 0 bases at V and 2 bases at J, with 8 bases in the middle. Germline CDR1 reads MGHRA; CDR2 reads YSYEKL. The CDR3 has 14 amino acids.

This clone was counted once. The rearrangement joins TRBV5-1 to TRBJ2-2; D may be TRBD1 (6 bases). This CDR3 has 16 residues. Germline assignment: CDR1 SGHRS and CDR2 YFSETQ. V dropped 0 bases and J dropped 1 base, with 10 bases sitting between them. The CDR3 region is CASSLVPTGNTGELFF. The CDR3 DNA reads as TGCGCCAGCAGCTTGGTGCCGACAGGGAACACCGGGGAGCTGTTTTTT.

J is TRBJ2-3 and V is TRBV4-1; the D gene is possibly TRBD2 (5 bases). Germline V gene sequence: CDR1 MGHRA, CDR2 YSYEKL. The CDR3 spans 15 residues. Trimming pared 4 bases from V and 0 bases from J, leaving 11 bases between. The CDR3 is CASSPRGTSTDTQYF. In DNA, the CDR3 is TGCGCCAGCAGCCCCCGGGGTACTAGCACAGATACGCAGTATTTT.

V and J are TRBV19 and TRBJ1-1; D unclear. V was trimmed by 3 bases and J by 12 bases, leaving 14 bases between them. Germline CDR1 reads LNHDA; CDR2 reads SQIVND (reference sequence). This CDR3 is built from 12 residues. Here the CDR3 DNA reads TGTGCCAGTAGTATCCCAGGAGGGTTAACTTTCTTT. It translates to CASSIPGGLTFF.

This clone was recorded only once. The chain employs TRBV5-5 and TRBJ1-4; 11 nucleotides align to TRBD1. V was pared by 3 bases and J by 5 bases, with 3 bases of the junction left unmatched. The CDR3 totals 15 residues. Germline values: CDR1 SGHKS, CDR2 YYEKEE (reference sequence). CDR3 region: CASSWGTGGNEKLFF. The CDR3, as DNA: TGTGCCAGCAGCTGGGGGACAGGGGGAAATGAAAAACTGTTTTTT. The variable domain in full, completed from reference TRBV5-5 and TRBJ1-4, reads DAGVTQSPTHLIKTRGQQVTLRCSPISGHKSVSWYQQVLGQGPQFIFQYYEKEERGRGNFPDRFSARQFPNYSSELNVNALLLGDSALYLCASSWGTGGNEKLFFGSGTQLSVL.

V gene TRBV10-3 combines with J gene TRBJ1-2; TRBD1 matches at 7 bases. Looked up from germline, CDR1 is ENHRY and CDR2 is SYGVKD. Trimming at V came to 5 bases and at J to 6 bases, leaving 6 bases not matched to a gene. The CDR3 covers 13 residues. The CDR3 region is CAISRDRANGYTF. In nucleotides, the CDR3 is TGTGCCATCAGTCGAGACAGGGCCAATGGCTACACCTTC.

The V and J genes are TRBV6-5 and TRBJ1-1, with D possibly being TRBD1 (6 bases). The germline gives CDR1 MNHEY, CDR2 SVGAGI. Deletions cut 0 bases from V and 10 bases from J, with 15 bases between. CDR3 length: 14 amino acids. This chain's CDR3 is CASSYSERQVRAFF. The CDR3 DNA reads TGTGCCAGCAGTTACTCGGAACGACAGGTTAGAGCTTTCTTT.

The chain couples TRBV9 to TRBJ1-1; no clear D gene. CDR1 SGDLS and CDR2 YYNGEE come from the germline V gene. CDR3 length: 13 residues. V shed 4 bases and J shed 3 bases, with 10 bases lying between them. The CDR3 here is CASSPTPDTEAFF. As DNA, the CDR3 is TGTGCCAGCAGCCCCACCCCGGACACTGAAGCTTTCTTT. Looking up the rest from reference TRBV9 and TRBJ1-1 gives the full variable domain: DSGVTQTPKHLITATGQRVTLRCSPRSGDLSVYWYQQSLDQGLQFLIQYYNGEERAKGNILERFSAQQFPDLHSELNLSSLELGDSALYFCASSPTPDTEAFFGQGTRLTVV.

The CDR3 region is CASSLEYTEAFF. DNA for the CDR3: TGTGCCAGCAGTTTAGAGTACACTGAAGCTTTCTTT. The chain recombines TRBV28 with TRBJ1-1; D call uncertain. The CDR3 totals 12 residues. Per germline, CDR1 MDHEN and CDR2 SYDVKM. The ends were cut back, 2 bases at V and 3 bases at J, with 4 bases in the middle.

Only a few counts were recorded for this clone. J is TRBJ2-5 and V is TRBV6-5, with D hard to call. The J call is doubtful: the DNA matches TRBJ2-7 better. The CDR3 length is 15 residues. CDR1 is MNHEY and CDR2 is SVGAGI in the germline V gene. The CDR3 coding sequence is TGTGCCAGCAGCGTAGAGGAGTCCCCCAGCTACGAGCAGTACTTC. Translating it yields CASSVEESPSYEQYF.